The sample holds a few counts of the clone carrying this T cell receptor beta chain. Its antigen is unidentified. This entry comes from a study of radiation and T cells in renal cell carcinoma. Findings and caveats of the study: From baseline, blood top tumor clonotypes peaked at 2 weeks post-radiation.

TCRdb keeps only in-frame clones here, not all; method: immunoSEQ multiplex PCR. The sample has some 150,000 clones, about 86% seen once. This CDR3 comprises 15 residues. Trimming at V came to 2 bases and at J to 9 bases, leaving 7 bases not matched to a gene. Germline CDR1 is MDHEN and CDR2 is SYDVKM. Time point of the sample: blood 4 weeks post-SBRT, at nephrectomy. Treatment: 15 Gy SBRT to primary tumor, nephrectomy 4 weeks later. Nephrectomy followed 15 Gy stereotactic body radiation by 4 weeks. The gene calls are TRBV28 and TRBJ2-4, with 10 bases identical to TRBD1. Sequenced material: blood, taken from a patient whose treatment included radiotherapy and nephrectomy. The origin of this receptor is a woman aged 45 to 65 with renal cell carcinoma. The CDR3 here is CASSLATGGLGIQYF. The CDR3, as DNA: TGTGCCAGCAGTTTAGCGACAGGGGGCTTGGGCATTCAGTACTTC.